The subject of this entry is one T cell receptor beta chain. Its antigen remains unidentified. Primers: 60 Vbeta forward and 13 Jbeta reverse. Sequencing was performed with immunoSEQ multiplex PCR; in TCRdb, only in-frame clones are kept and a portion is missing. The repertoire includes under 250,000 clones, about 78% of them detected once, and less than 3% sits in the top ten. The data originate from a study of cytomegalovirus exposure and HLA in healthy donors. Points from the study as a whole: Roughly uniform depth of sequencing across donors was assumed in presence/absence analyses. Later work associated over 15,000 TCR beta sequences with HLA alleles at 0.05 false discovery rate. There were reportedly fewer N-insertions in an Asian-associated ancestry cluster than the approximately 670-donor mean, in a later analysis.

Germline CDR1 MNHNS, CDR2 SASEGT. V was pared by 8 bases and J by 5 bases, with 10 bases of the junction left unmatched. The CDR3 loop spans 15 amino acids. Material: PBMCs. This receptor was identified in a woman in her thirties in good health and CMV-seronegative. The chain couples TRBV6-1 to TRBJ2-3; 10 bases fit TRBD1. CDR3 bases: TGTGCCAGCGGAAGACAGGGGGCCCGACTAGATACGCAGTATTTT. As protein: CASGRQGARLDTQYF.